Listed here are 3 T cell receptor beta chains from one sample, sequenced in a study of blood T cell repertoires in COVID-19. Using immunoSEQ multiplex PCR, the repertoire was profiled, and TCRdb retains in-frame clones only, with some absent. The sample lists about 200,000 clones, around nine tenths occurring once. Sequencing was carried out using peripheral blood. These receptors were obtained from a man between 50 and 59 years old with COVID-19, enrolled during active disease.

The chain joins TRBV27 to TRBJ2-7; 10 bases align to TRBD2. In germline, CDR1 is MNHEY, CDR2 SMNVEV (reference sequence). After removal of 7 bases from V and 2 bases from J, the junction contained 8 bases not matched to a gene. This CDR3 is built from 15 residues. The CDR3: CASNTRTSGTYEQYF. The CDR3 DNA is TGTGCCAGCAACACACGGACTAGCGGCACCTACGAGCAGTACTTC.

This clone came up many times. This chain links TRBV19 with TRBJ1-2; 7 positions match TRBD1. From germline, CDR1 is LNHDA and CDR2 SQIVND (reference sequence). This CDR3 is 14 amino acids long. Trimming took 6 bases from V and 1 from J; bases not matched to a gene: 5. CDR3 sequence reads: CASSTGQFNYGYTF. The CDR3 bases are TGTGCCAGTAGCACGGGACAGTTTAACTATGGCTACACCTTC. Complete variable domain (other parts from reference TRBV19 and TRBJ1-2): DGGITQSPKYLFRKEGQNVTLSCEQNLNHDAMYWYRQDPGQGLRLIYYSQIVNDFQKGDIAEGYSVSREKKESFPLTVTSAQKNPTAFYLCASSTGQFNYGYTFGSGTRLTVV.

The CDR3 reads CASSQDGLRGRSPLHF. The CDR3 DNA reads as TGTGCCAGCAGCCAAGATGGGTTGCGGGGGCGGTCACCCCTCCACTTT. The rearrangement joins TRBV3-1 (or the pseudogene TRBV3-2) to TRBJ1-6; TRBD1 might be the D (6 bases). The CDR3 has 16 amino acids. Deletions cut 0 bases from V and 10 bases from J, with 16 bases between. Germline assignment: CDR1 LGHDT and CDR2 YNNKEL (reference sequence).